Listed here is a single T cell receptor beta chain. The antigen is unknown. The data were taken from a study of shared clonotypes between healthy human individuals. The study, taken as a whole, reports: In contrast to clonotypes shared by all four donors, non-shared clonotypes had lower generation probabilities.

In the authors' methods: For the immunoSEQ data, sequences were junction-only without quality scores, so filtering differed. TCRdb's table, derived via immunoSEQ multiplex PCR, lists solely in-frame clones and lacks some. The D gene and trimming were derived from the DNA, and the V and J assignments and clone size from that table. The sample shows fewer than 2.5 million clones, approximately 93% of them seen only once. Donors were Caucasian adults residing in Nashville, Tennessee, USA. This CDR3 contains 12 residues. The germline V gene has CDR1 SQVTM and CDR2 ANQGSEA. Trimming took off 7 bases at V and 4 bases at J, with 10 bases between the two ends.

The specimen was naive CD4+ T cells from PBMCs. Subset indicated: CD45RA+ positively selected. The sequence was collected from a man between 18 and 29 years old in good health. Some clones in this sample may be carry-over from other donors' samples. The V call is TRBV29-1, the J call TRBJ2-2; D uncertain. The CDR3: CSAGWGTGELFF. CDR3 coding DNA: TGCAGCGCAGGCTGGGGCACCGGGGAGCTGTTTTTT.